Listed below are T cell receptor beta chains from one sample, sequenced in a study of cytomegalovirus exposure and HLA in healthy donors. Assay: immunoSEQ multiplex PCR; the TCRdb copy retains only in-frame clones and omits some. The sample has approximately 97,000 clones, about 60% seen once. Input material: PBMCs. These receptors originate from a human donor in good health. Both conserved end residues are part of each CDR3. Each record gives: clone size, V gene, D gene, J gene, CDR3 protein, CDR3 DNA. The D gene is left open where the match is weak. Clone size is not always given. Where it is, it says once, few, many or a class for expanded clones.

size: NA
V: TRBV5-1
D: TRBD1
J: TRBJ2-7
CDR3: CASSFDRGRSYEQYF
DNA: TGCGCCAGCAGCTTTGACAGGGGCAGATCCTACGAGCAGTACTTC

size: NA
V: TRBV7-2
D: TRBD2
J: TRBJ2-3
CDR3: CASSSQRGSSTDTQYF
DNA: TGTGCCAGCAGTTCCCAGCGGGGATCTAGCACAGATACGCAGTATTTT

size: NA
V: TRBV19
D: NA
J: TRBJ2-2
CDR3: CASSSGSANTGELFF
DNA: TGTGCCAGTAGTTCAGGCTCCGCGAACACCGGGGAGCTGTTTTTT

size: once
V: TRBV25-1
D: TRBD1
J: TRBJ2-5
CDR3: CASSEPGTGARETQYF
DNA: TGTGCCAGCAGTGAACCCGGGACAGGGGCGAGAGAGACCCAGTACTTC

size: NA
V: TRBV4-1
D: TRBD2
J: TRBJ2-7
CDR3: CASSQGGGGRDEQYF
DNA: TGCGCCAGCAGCCAAGGCGGGGGGGGGAGGGACGAGCAGTACTTC

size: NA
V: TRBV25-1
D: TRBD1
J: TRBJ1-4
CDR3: CASSEYRGQGYEKLFF
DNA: TGTGCCAGCAGTGAATATAGGGGACAGGGTTATGAAAAACTGTTTTTT

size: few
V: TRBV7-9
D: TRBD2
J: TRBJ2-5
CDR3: CASSSKTSGMSETQYF
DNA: TGTGCCAGCAGCTCCAAGACTAGCGGGATGTCAGAGACCCAGTACTTC

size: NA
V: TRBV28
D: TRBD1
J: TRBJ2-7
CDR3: CASSLSGTGTSYEQYF
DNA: TGTGCCAGCAGTTTATCAGGGACAGGGACGTCCTACGAGCAGTACTTC

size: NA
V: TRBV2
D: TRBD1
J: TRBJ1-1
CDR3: CAIRTGSLTEAFF
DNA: TGTGCCATACGGACAGGGTCACTCACTGAAGCTTTCTTT

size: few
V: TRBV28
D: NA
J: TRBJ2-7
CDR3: CASSWHAEQYF
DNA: TGTGCCAGCAGTTGGCACGCCGAGCAGTACTTC

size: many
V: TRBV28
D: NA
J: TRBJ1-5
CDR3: CASSPEGPQHF
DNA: TGTGCCAGCAGTCCCGAGGGGCCCCAGCATTTT

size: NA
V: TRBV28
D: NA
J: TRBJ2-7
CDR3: CASSLGAFDYEQYF
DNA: TGTGCCAGCAGTTTAGGGGCATTTGACTACGAGCAGTACTTC

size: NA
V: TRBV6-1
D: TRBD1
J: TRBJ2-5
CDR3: CASSDYGTGVGETQYF
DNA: TGTGCCAGCAGTGACTACGGGACAGGGGTTGGGGAGACCCAGTACTTC

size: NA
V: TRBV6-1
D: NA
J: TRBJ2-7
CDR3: CASGRGEQYF
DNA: TGTGCCAGCGGCCGCGGGGAGCAGTACTTC

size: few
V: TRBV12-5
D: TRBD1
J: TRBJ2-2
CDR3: CASGSGQGKVGELFF
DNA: TGTGCTAGTGGTTCGGGACAGGGGAAGGTCGGGGAGCTGTTTTTT

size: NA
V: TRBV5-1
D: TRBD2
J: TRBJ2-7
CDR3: CASSFSSGFEQYF
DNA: TGCGCCAGCAGCTTTAGTAGCGGGTTCGAGCAGTACTTC

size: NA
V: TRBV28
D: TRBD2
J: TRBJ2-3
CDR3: CASIEGGSTDTQYF
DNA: TGTGCCAGCATAGAGGGAGGGAGCACAGATACGCAGTATTTT

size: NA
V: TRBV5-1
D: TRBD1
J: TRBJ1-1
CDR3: CASSPGQANTEAFF
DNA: TGCGCCAGCAGCCCGGGACAGGCGAACACTGAAGCTTTCTTT

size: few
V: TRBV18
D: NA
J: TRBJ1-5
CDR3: CASSTQGMNQPQHF
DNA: TGTGCCAGCTCAACCCAGGGGATGAATCAGCCCCAGCATTTT

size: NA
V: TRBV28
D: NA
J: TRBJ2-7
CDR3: CASSLLQGEQYF
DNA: TGTGCCAGCAGTTTGTTACAGGGAGAGCAGTACTTC

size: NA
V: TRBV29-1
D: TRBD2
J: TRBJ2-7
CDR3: CSATSGRTDEQYF
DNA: TGCAGCGCCACTAGCGGGAGGACCGACGAGCAGTACTTC

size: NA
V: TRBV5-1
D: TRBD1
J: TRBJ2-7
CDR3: CASSGDSSYEQYF
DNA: TGCGCCAGCAGTGGGGACAGCTCCTACGAGCAGTACTTC

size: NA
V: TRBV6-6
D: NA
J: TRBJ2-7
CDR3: CASSYSTRIAGEQYF
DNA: TGTGCCAGCAGTTACTCGACGCGGATCGCGGGCGAGCAGTACTTC

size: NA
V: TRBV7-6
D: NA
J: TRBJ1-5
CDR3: CASSPTGQPQHF
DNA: TGTGCCAGCAGCCCCACGGGTCAGCCCCAGCATTTT

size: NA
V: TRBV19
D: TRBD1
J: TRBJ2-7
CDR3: CASSIVGQTYEQYF
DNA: TGTGCCAGTAGTATAGTGGGACAGACCTACGAGCAGTACTTC

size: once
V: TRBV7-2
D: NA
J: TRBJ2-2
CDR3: CASSLGPGTGELFF
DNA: TGTGCCAGCAGCTTAGGCCCCGGCACCGGGGAGCTGTTTTTT

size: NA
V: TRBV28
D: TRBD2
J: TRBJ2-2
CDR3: CASRRTSGIRNTGELFF
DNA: TGTGCCAGCCGGCGAACTAGCGGGATCCGGAACACCGGGGAGCTGTTTTTT

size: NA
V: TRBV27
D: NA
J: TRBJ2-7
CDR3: CASSPWIHGRTETYEQYF
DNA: TGTGCCAGCAGTCCATGGATTCATGGGCGGACAGAAACCTACGAGCAGTACTTC

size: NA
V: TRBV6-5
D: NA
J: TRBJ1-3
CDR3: CASTPTVSGNTIYF
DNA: TGTGCCAGCACCCCGACAGTCTCTGGAAACACCATATATTTT

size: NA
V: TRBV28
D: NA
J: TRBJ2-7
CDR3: CASSSLGNYPYEQYF
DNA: TGTGCCAGCAGTTCCCTCGGGAACTACCCCTACGAGCAGTACTTC

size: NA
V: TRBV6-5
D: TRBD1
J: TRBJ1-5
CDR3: CASSRDRGGNQPQHF
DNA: TGTGCCAGCAGCCGGGACAGGGGTGGCAATCAGCCCCAGCATTTT

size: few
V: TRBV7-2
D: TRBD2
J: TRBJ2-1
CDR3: CASRIAGGGSYNEQFF
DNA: TGTGCCAGCAGAATAGCGGGAGGGGGATCCTACAATGAGCAGTTCTTC

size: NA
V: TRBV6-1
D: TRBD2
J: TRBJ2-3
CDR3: CASLLAGHSTDTQYF
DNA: TGTGCCAGCCTACTAGCGGGGCATAGCACAGATACGCAGTATTTT

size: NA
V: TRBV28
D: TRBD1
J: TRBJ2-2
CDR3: CAVRTGNTGELFF
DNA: TGTGCCGTACGGACAGGGAACACCGGGGAGCTGTTTTTT

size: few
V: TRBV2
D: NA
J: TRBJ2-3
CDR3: CASRETRTDTQYF
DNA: TGTGCCAGCAGAGAGACTAGAACAGATACGCAGTATTTT

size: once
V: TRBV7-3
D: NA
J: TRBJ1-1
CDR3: CASSSPPQGSNTEAFF
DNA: TGTGCCAGCAGCTCCCCCCCGCAGGGCTCGAACACTGAAGCTTTCTTT

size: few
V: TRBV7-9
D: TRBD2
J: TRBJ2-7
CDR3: CASSLGSGRFYEQYF
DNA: TGTGCCAGCAGCTTAGGTAGCGGGAGATTCTACGAGCAGTACTTC

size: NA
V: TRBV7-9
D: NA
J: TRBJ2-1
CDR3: CASSFPRVGQFF
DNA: TGTGCCAGCAGCTTTCCCAGGGTGGGGCAGTTCTTC

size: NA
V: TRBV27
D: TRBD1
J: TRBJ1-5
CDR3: CASSPRDSGDQPQHF
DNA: TGTGCCAGCAGTCCCCGGGACAGCGGAGATCAGCCCCAGCATTTT

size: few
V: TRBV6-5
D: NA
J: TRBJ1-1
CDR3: CASRPQGKRSTEAFF
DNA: TGTGCCAGCAGGCCACAGGGAAAGAGGAGCACTGAAGCTTTCTTT

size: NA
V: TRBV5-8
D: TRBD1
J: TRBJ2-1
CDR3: CASSSEGQGYNEQFF
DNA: TGTGCCAGCAGCTCGGAAGGACAGGGGTACAATGAGCAGTTCTTC

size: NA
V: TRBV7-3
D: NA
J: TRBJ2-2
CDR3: CASSAGIATNRELFF
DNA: TGTGCCAGCAGTGCCGGGATCGCCACCAACCGGGAGCTGTTTTTT

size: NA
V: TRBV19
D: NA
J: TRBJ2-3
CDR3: CASRPTSTDTQYF
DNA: TGTGCCAGTAGGCCTACTAGCACAGATACGCAGTATTTT

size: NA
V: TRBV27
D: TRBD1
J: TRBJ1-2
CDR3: CASSLRTGSPADYGYTF
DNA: TGTGCCAGCAGTCTACGGACAGGGTCCCCCGCGGACTATGGCTACACCTTC

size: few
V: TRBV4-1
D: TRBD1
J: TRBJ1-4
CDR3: CASSQESGTAMGEKLFF
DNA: TGCGCCAGCAGCCAAGAGTCCGGGACAGCCATGGGGGAAAAACTGTTTTTT

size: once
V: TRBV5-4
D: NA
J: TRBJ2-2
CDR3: CASSLVANTGELFF
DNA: TGTGCCAGCAGCTTGGTAGCCAACACCGGGGAGCTGTTTTTT

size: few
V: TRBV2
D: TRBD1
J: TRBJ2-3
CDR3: CASSGDSLTDTQYF
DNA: TGTGCCAGCAGTGGGGACAGCCTCACAGATACGCAGTATTTT

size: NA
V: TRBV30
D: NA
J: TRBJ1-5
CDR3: CAWSADRDQPQHF
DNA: TGTGCCTGGAGTGCAGACCGGGATCAGCCCCAGCATTTT

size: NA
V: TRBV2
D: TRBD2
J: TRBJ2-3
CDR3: CASTWTSGTDTQYF
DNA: TGTGCCAGCACTTGGACTAGCGGCACAGATACGCAGTATTTT

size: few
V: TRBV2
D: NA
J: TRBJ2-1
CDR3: CASREGGVSYNEQFF
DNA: TGTGCCAGCAGGGAAGGGGGGGTATCCTACAATGAGCAGTTCTTC

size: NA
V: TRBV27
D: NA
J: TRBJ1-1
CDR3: CASSLGHRNTEAFF
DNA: TGTGCCAGCAGCCTAGGACACCGGAACACTGAAGCTTTCTTT

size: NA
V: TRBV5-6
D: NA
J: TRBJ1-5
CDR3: CASSTYSGPQHF
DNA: TGTGCCAGCAGTACCTATAGCGGGCCCCAGCATTTT

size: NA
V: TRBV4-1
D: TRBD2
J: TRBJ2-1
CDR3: CASSQGPHGTSGYNEQFF
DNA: TGCGCCAGCAGCCAAGGTCCCCATGGGACTAGCGGGTACAATGAGCAGTTCTTC

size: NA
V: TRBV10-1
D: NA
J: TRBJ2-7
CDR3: CASSGAGTRYEQYF
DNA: TGCGCCAGCAGTGGCGCCGGGACACGCTACGAGCAGTACTTC

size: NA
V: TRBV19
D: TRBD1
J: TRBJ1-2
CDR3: CASSIEPGQPGRYGYTF
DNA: TGTGCCAGTAGTATAGAGCCGGGACAGCCTGGACGGTATGGCTACACCTTC

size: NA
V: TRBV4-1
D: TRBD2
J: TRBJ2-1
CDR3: CASSRQLAAVYNEQFF
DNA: TGCGCCAGCAGCCGGCAACTAGCGGCCGTTTACAATGAGCAGTTCTTC

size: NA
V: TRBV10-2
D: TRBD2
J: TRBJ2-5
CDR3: CASSVLAGGTYQETQYF
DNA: TGCGCCAGCAGTGTGCTAGCGGGAGGGACGTACCAAGAGACCCAGTACTTC

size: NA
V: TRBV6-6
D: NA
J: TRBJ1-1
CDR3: CASSYHAGTLNTEAFF
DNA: TGTGCCAGCAGTTACCATGCCGGGACACTGAACACTGAAGCTTTCTTT

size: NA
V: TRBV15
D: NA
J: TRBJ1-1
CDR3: CATSRDDKNTEAFF
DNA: TGTGCCACCAGCAGAGATGACAAGAACACTGAAGCTTTCTTT

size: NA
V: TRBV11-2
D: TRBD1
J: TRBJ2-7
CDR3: CASSFPGGHEQYF
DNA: TGTGCCAGCAGCTTCCCAGGGGGCCACGAGCAGTACTTC